The TCR beta chain described here comes from a study of beta chain features in type 1 diabetes. As concerns this clone: Its antigen is currently unknown.

Expressed TCRB transcripts were sequenced, since all the RNA that had been isolated was reverse transcribed. Profiling relied on immunoSEQ multiplex PCR, and the TCRdb table lists in-frame clones only, not all of them. The repertoire holds around 430,000 clones, with approximately 30% as singletons. The ends were cut back, 4 bases at V and 13 bases at J, with 14 bases in the middle. Germline CDR1 is DFQATT and CDR2 is SNEGSKA (reference sequence). This CDR3 has 11 residues. Study-level points and caveats: Type 1 diabetes patients showed a moderate but significant shortening of TCRB CDR3s in all four CD4+ subsets. Researchers reported that naive, central memory and Treg TCRB repertoires appeared more similar in patients than in healthy donors.

J is TRBJ2-1 and V is TRBV20-1; TRBD1 is a possible D gene (6 bases). The sequencing input was naive CD4+ T cells from blood. The sequence was collected from a man between 18 and 35 years old in good health. CDR3 in amino acids: CSATRTGTQFF. The CDR3 DNA reads TGCAGTGCTACGCGAACAGGGACACAGTTCTTC.